The 6 T cell receptor beta chains presented below share a single source sample, sequenced in a study of blood T cell repertoires in COVID-19. Assay used: immunoSEQ multiplex PCR; TCRdb lists only in-frame clones, some missing. Among 200,000 to 250,000 clones listed, around 83% were seen once. The specimen was peripheral blood. The receptors originated from a woman aged 45-65 years with COVID-19, enrolled during active disease.

The chain has TRBV4-1 and TRBJ2-1; a possible D gene is TRBD2 (5 bases). The CDR3 has 16 amino acids. Trimming pared 4 bases from V and 3 bases from J, leaving 16 bases between. Germline-derived CDR1 and CDR2 are MGHRA and YSYEKL. The CDR3 sequence is CASSPQAAVSYNEQFF. Written as DNA, the CDR3 is TGCGCCAGCAGCCCCCAAGCGGCAGTCAGCTACAATGAGCAGTTCTTC.

This chain links TRBV10-2 with TRBJ2-1; no clear D. Per the germline V gene, CDR1 is WSHSY and CDR2 is SAAADI. Trimming took 7 bases from V and 1 from J, leaving 8 bases between them. The CDR3 runs 13 residues. This CDR3 reads CASTPLSYNEQFF. CDR3 DNA sequence: TGCGCCAGCACCCCACTTTCCTACAATGAGCAGTTCTTC.

This clone occurred once. The chain couples TRBV7-3 to TRBJ1-1; the match to TRBD1 covers 10 bases. Germline V gives CDR1 SGHTA, CDR2 FQGTGA. CDR3 length: 17 residues. J gave up 2 bases and V 5 bases, and 11 bases lay outside the gene matches. This CDR3 is CASSPGGTGVVNTEAFF. In nucleotides, the CDR3 is TGTGCCAGCAGCCCAGGCGGGACAGGGGTCGTAAACACTGAAGCTTTCTTT.

The chain joins TRBV18 to TRBJ2-1; maybe TRBD2 (5 bases). CDR1 is KGHSH, CDR2 LQKENI, per germline. V was shortened by 2 bases and J by 0 bases, with 11 bases between the two germline ends. This CDR3 has 16 amino acids. CDR3 nucleotides: TGTGCCAGCTCACCAGGACTGACGAGCTCCTACAATGAGCAGTTCTTC. Protein sequence: CASSPGLTSSYNEQFF.

The chain uses TRBV13 and TRBJ2-1; TRBD2 matches at 10 bases. The trim removed 7 bases at V and 9 bases at J, leaving 6 bases unmatched. The length of the CDR3 is 13 residues. Germline V gene sequence: CDR1 PRHDT, CDR2 FYEKMQ (reference sequence). The CDR3 DNA follows: TGTGCCAGCAAAGCGGGGGGGCCTAGTGAGCAGTTCTTC. Translation: CASKAGGPSEQFF.

The V gene is TRBV6-5, the J gene TRBJ1-3; D gene unclear. Germline CDR1 and CDR2: MNHEY and SVGAGI. Between the trimmed V and J ends, which lost 6 bases and 0 bases, there was a span of 9 bases. The length of the CDR3 is 14 residues. CDR3 sequence reads: CASRESGSGNTIYF. CDR3 nucleotide sequence: TGTGCCAGCAGGGAGAGTGGCTCTGGAAACACCATATATTTT.